This paragraph covers one TCR beta chain sequence. The clone's antigen remains unknown. No clone much larger than this one lies a single base away; base qualities are absent. In the prospective study, participants were about 18 to 90 years old, resided in fewer than 25 geographic areas of the United States, and were enrolled through a virtual design. To assign participants to cohorts, the prospective study relied on clinical history that participants themselves reported in a screening survey and a study questionnaire. Recovered participants in ImmuneRACE Cohort 3 were defined as having two consecutive negative NP/OP PCR tests, clearance from a healthcare professional, or resolution of symptoms. In the prospective study, mobile phlebotomists collected whole blood, serum and a nasopharyngeal or oropharyngeal swab from each participant. Prospective study participants could optionally give additional blood draws and questionnaires over a roughly two-month period. Before DNA extraction, blood samples from the prospective study were shipped at room temperature or frozen.

TCRbeta CDR3 regions were amplified from genomic DNA by means of the immunoSEQ Assay, a bias-controlled multiplex PCR. The paper's processing steps were these. The number of nucleated cells in each sample was estimated from the amplification of reference gene primers within the assay. To quantify the absolute abundance of each unique TCRbeta CDR3 rearrangement, sequence reads were collapsed and filtered. For each sample, productive Simpson clonality was calculated as the square root of Simpson's diversity index across productive rearrangements. TCRdb obtained this table from immuneACCESS and retained in-frame rearrangements with V and J assigned. These tables miss some clones; where compared with another copy, unresolved V genes account for less than half of the shortfall, and the remainder is unexplained. V and J calls and clone size are given by that table; D and trimming were obtained from the DNA. The sample profile shows more than 250,000 clones; about 90% of them were found once. Jointly, the top ten make up roughly 5.2% of the sample.

This specimen comes from a study of blood T cell repertoires in COVID-19 (dated by TCRdb to the early 2020s). Notes on the research overall: Samples from collaborators originated in the United States, Italy and Spain and spanned both the acute and convalescent phases of COVID-19. The material from the prospective study consisted of cDNA or gDNA derived from T cells, B-cell-depleted T cells, or PBMCs. Subjects who had been exposed to COVID-19, were actively infected with it, or had recovered from it provided the deeply sampled blood TCRbeta repertoires that made up the dataset. A freely available public database, intended as a resource for researchers studying the immune response to SARS-CoV-2, is where the repertoires were released. The samples were drawn from two sources: the first 160 participants of the ongoing ImmuneRACE study, and 1,000 to 1,500 subjects contributed by 6 global collaborators. The sample metadata nearly always contained a de-identified subject ID, COVID-19 status, age in years and sex. HLA class I and class II types, where available, came from metadata supplied by the sample provider rather than from assay-based typing.

Study-wide findings and limitations: The amount of clinical and demographic metadata varied by source and participant and was provided uncurated.

Sequenced: PBMCs or T cells enriched from blood (not recorded which). The TCR sequence derives from a woman aged 25 to 39 who had recovered from COVID-19.

The sequence in DNA is TGTGCCAGCAGAGTACCCGACAGGGCCTACGAGCAGTACTTC. Translated, it gives CASRVPDRAYEQYF. The rearranged chain carries TRBV27 and TRBJ2-7; 7 junctional bases match TRBD1. The germline V gene (reference sequence) supplies CDR1 MNHEY and CDR2 SMNVEV. V is trimmed back by 6 bases and J by 2 bases, and the junction contains 7 bases that no gene match accounts for. The cysteine opens and the phenylalanine closes a CDR3 of 14 amino acids. Only CDR3 DNA remains: 42 bases, in frame from the first base.